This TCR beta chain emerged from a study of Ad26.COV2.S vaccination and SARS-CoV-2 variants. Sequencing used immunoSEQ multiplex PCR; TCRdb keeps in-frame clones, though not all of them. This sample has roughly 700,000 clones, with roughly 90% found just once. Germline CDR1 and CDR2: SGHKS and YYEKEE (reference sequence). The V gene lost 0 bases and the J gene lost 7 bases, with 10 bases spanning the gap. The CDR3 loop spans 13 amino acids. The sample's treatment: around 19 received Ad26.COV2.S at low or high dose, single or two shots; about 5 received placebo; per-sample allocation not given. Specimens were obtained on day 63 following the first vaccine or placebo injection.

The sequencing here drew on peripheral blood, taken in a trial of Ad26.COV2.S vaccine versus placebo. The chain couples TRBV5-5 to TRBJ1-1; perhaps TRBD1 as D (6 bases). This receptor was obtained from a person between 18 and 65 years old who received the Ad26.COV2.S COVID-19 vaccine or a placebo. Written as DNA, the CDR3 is TGTGCCAGCAGCTTGGCGGGGGCTGATGAAGCTTTCTTT. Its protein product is CASSLAGADEAFF. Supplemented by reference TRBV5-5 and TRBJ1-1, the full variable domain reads DAGVTQSPTHLIKTRGQQVTLRCSPISGHKSVSWYQQVLGQGPQFIFQYYEKEERGRGNFPDRFSARQFPNYSSELNVNALLLGDSALYLCASSLAGADEAFFGQGTRLTVV.